This T cell receptor (beta chain) was observed in a study of technical replicates of blood from several donors. Clones were read by immunoSEQ multiplex PCR, and TCRdb kept only the in-frame ones, dropping some. Among some 99,000 clones, around 95% were seen once, and the ten largest hold around 0.21%. Germline values: CDR1 MDHEN, CDR2 SYDVKM. Deletions cut 3 bases from V and 2 bases from J, with 17 bases between. The CDR3 has 17 amino acids. Sequenced sample: T cells isolated from PBMCs. The chain joins TRBV28 to TRBJ1-3; no clear D. The TCR was taken from a human donor in good health. CDR3 residues: CASSLKYRLRTGNTIYF. DNA of the CDR3: TGTGCCAGCAGTTTGAAGTATAGACTCCGCACTGGAAACACCATATATTTT.